One sample yielded the 5 T cell receptor beta chains listed below, sequenced in a study of T cell responses to AZD1222 COVID-19 vaccine. Clones were sequenced by immunoSEQ multiplex PCR, and TCRdb holds only the in-frame ones, with some missing. This table holds about 88,000 clones, about 89% found once. This specimen consisted of peripheral blood, obtained on day 0 of AZD1222 vaccination. The receptor set was obtained from an adult in good health.

This clone appeared once. This chain joins TRBV6-2 or TRBV6-3 and TRBJ1-5, with 7 bases aligning to TRBD1. Germline lookup yields CDR1 MNHEY and CDR2 SVGEGT. The V gene end was trimmed by 6 bases and the J gene end by 3 bases; junction bases not matched to a gene: 8. The CDR3 contains 15 residues. DNA for the CDR3: TGTGCCAGCAGCCTAGATGGGACAGCCAATCAGCCCCAGCATTTT. Translation: CASSLDGTANQPQHF.

This sequence joins TRBV3-1 (or the pseudogene TRBV3-2) and TRBJ1-1, with unresolved D. CDR1 and CDR2 (germline): LGHDT, YNNKEL (reference sequence). Trimming removed 3 bases at V and 2 bases at J, with 7 bases between. The CDR3 has 13 residues. CDR3 loop: CASSQVRNTEAFF. As DNA, the CDR3 is TGTGCCAGCAGCCAGGTCCGTAACACTGAAGCTTTCTTT.

This clone was found a few times. The chain uses TRBV6-2 or TRBV6-3 and TRBJ1-1; D remains unclear. V lost 2 bases, J lost 1 base, and 5 bases lay in between. This CDR3 spans 13 amino acids. Germline CDR1 and CDR2: MNHEY and SVGEGT. The DNA of the CDR3 is TGTGCCAGCAGTTACACGGAGAACACTGAAGCTTTCTTT. Its translation: CASSYTENTEAFF.

The gene calls are TRBV29-1 and TRBJ2-3; D remains ambiguous. The V end lost 7 bases, the J end lost 2 bases, and 4 bases lay between the germline ends. Germline V gene lookup returns CDR1 SQVTM and CDR2 ANQGSEA. CDR3 length equals 10 residues. The CDR3 protein is CSENTDTQYF. The CDR3 bases are TGCAGCGAGAACACAGATACGCAGTATTTT.

The V call is TRBV11-1, the J call TRBJ2-7, with TRBD2 identical over 15 bases. CDR3 length: 16 residues. Germline V gives CDR1 SGHAT, CDR2 FQDESV (reference sequence). Trimming removed 5 bases from V and 6 bases from J; junction bases left unmatched: 8. The CDR3 DNA reads as TGTGCCAGCAGCAAAGGAGGGACTAGCGGGGGGCGCGAGCAGTACTTC. It specifies CASSKGGTSGGREQYF.